The 10 T cell receptor beta chains given below trace back to one sample, sequenced in a study of cytomegalovirus exposure and HLA in healthy donors. PCR employed 60 Vbeta and 13 Jbeta primers. Data came from immunoSEQ multiplex PCR; TCRdb stores just in-frame clones and leaves some out. The ten top clones account for approximately 1.1%, within a sample of approximately 80,000 clones. The sequenced material came from PBMCs. The receptors shown here come from a woman between 25 and 40 years old in good health and CMV-seronegative.

The V call is TRBV7-9, the J call TRBJ1-3; no definite D call. This CDR3 contains 13 residues. The germline V gene encodes CDR1 SEHNR and CDR2 FQNEAQ (reference sequence). V was shortened by 5 bases and J by 0 bases, with 5 bases between the two germline ends. The CDR3 spells CASSPGSGNTIYF. The DNA of the CDR3 is TGTGCCAGCAGCCCAGGCTCTGGAAACACCATATATTTT.

The chain couples TRBV5-4 to TRBJ2-3, with unresolved D. This CDR3 is 13 amino acids long. Germline CDR1 and CDR2: SGHNT and YYREEE (reference sequence). Trimming stripped 0 bases from V and 1 base from J, with 3 bases between. This chain's CDR3 is CASSLAGTDTQYF. The CDR3 DNA follows: TGTGCCAGCAGCTTGGCTGGCACAGATACGCAGTATTTT.

The chain couples TRBV4-1 to TRBJ1-1; no definite D call. The ends were cut back, 3 bases at V and 10 bases at J, with 18 bases in the middle. The CDR3 consists of 14 residues. Germline V gene lookup returns CDR1 MGHRA and CDR2 YSYEKL. The CDR3 here is CASSHVLGGSRAFF. Here the CDR3 DNA reads TGCGCCAGCAGCCACGTTTTAGGCGGCTCTCGAGCTTTCTTT.

V and J are TRBV18 and TRBJ1-3; D is perhaps TRBD1 (5 bases). The CDR3 runs to 14 residues. V was shortened by 2 bases and J by 4 bases, with 9 bases between the two germline ends. The germline V gene has CDR1 KGHSH and CDR2 LQKENI. DNA of the CDR3: TGTGCCAGCTCACCAGGAGGGACCGGAAACACCATATATTTT. It is translated as CASSPGGTGNTIYF.

The gene calls are TRBV4-1 and TRBJ1-6; the D gene is possibly TRBD1 (5 bases). Germline CDR1 MGHRA, CDR2 YSYEKL. CDR3 length equals 15 residues. Trimming pared 0 bases from V and 7 bases from J, leaving 10 bases between. The CDR3 DNA reads TGCGCCAGCAGCCAAGATATCCGGGGGAATTCACCCCTCCACTTT. It yields the protein CASSQDIRGNSPLHF.

The chain carries TRBV19 and TRBJ2-1; 11 nucleotides line up with TRBD1. The CDR3 runs to 16 residues. Looked up from germline, CDR1 is LNHDA and CDR2 is SQIVND (reference sequence). After removal of 5 bases from V and 5 bases from J, the junction contained 8 bases not matched to a gene. CDR3 region: CASSSLGTGGDNEQFF. CDR3 in DNA: TGTGCCAGTAGTTCCCTAGGGACAGGGGGGGACAATGAGCAGTTCTTC.

This chain joins TRBV2 and TRBJ1-1, with D possibly being TRBD1 (5 bases). Germline loops: CDR1 SNHLY, CDR2 FYNNEI. V was trimmed by 3 bases and J by 3 bases, leaving 11 bases between them. CDR3 size: 14 residues. The CDR3, as DNA: TGTGCCAGCAGTGAGTCCGGGGGTGACACTGAAGCTTTCTTT. Protein sequence: CASSESGGDTEAFF.

This chain joins TRBV14 and TRBJ2-5, with 7 bases lining up with TRBD1. Trimming took 3 bases from V and 10 from J; bases not matched to a gene: 14. This CDR3 has 15 residues. CDR1 and CDR2 (germline): SGHDN, FVKESK. The CDR3 nucleotides read TGTGCCAGCAGCCAGGTGACAGGGTCGATACAGAACCAGTACTTC. It encodes CASSQVTGSIQNQYF.

J is TRBJ1-6 and V is TRBV19; D may be TRBD1 (6 bases). Trimming took 1 base from V and 9 from J, leaving 13 bases between them. The CDR3 covers 15 residues. CDR1 LNHDA and CDR2 SQIVND come from the germline V gene (reference sequence). The DNA for the CDR3 is TGTGCCAGTAGTATAGGCGGGTCAGGGGCTTCACCCCTCCACTTT. Residues: CASSIGGSGASPLHF.

The chain carries TRBV14 and TRBJ2-7; D remains unclear. Germline V gene data show CDR1 as SGHDN and CDR2 as FVKESK. V lost 2 bases, J lost 4 bases, and 18 bases lay in between. The CDR3 totals 16 residues. This CDR3 reads CASSQLTNDIPYEQYF. The CDR3 nucleotides read TGTGCCAGCAGCCAACTAACGAATGACATACCATACGAGCAGTACTTC.